This T cell receptor (beta chain) was observed in a study of shared clonotypes between healthy human individuals. Using immunoSEQ multiplex PCR, the repertoire was profiled, and TCRdb retains in-frame clones only, with some absent. The data hold some 2.3 million clones, with 93% observed a single time. The V gene lost 2 bases and the J gene lost 0 bases, with 11 bases spanning the gap. CDR3 length: 15 amino acids. Looked up from germline, CDR1 is MNHNS and CDR2 is SASEGT. The rearrangement joins TRBV6-1 to TRBJ2-7; D may correspond to TRBD1 or TRBD2 (5 bases each). Sequencing was carried out using naive CD4+ T cells from PBMCs. Documented subset: CD45RA+ positively selected. This clonotype originated in a young man in good health. Some clones in this sample may be carry-over from other donors' samples. In nucleotides, the CDR3 is TGTGCCAGCAGTGAATTGGGGGTCCCCTCCTACGAGCAGTACTTC. Amino acids: CASSELGVPSYEQYF.